This TCR beta chain was found in a study of blood T cell repertoires in COVID-19. The CDR3 has 14 residues. V dropped 3 bases and J dropped 5 bases, with 13 bases sitting between them. Germline assignment: CDR1 KGHSH and CDR2 LQKENI. Clones were sequenced by immunoSEQ multiplex PCR, and TCRdb holds only the in-frame ones, with some missing. The sample shows about 40,000 clones, 80% to 90% of them seen only once. This clone has a single count. This chain uses TRBV18 with TRBJ2-5; D is undetermined. Sequencing input: peripheral blood. The clonotype originates from a human donor in a cohort sampled during active COVID-19. The CDR3 loop reads CASSPSRGGETQYF. The CDR3 coding sequence is TGTGCCAGCTCACCCTCTAGAGGTGGCGAGACCCAGTACTTC.